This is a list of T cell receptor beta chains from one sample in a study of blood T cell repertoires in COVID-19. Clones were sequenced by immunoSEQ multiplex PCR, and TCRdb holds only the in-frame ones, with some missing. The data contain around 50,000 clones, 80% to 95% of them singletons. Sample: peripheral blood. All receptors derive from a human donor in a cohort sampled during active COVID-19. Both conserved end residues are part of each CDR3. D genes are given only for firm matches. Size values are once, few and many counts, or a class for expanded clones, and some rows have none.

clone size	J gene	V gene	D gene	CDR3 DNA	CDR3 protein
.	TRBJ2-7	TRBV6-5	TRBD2	TGTGCCAGCATCCTAGCGGGAGGCCCTTACGAGCAGTACTTC	CASILAGGPYEQYF
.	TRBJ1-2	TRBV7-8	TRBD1	TGTGCCAGCAGCACCCGGACAGGGGCGGACTATGGCTACACCTTC	CASSTRTGADYGYTF
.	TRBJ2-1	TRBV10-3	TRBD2	TGTGCCATCAGTTGGACTAGCGGGAAAACCAATGAGCAGTTCTTC	CAISWTSGKTNEQFF
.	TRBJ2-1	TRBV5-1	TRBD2	TGCGCCAGCAAATCCGGGACTAGCGATTACAATGAGCAGTTCTTC	CASKSGTSDYNEQFF
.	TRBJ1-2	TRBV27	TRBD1	TGTGCCAGCAGTGGGACAGGGGGTGGCTACACCTTC	CASSGTGGGYTF
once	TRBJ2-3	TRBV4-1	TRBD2	TGCGCCAGCAGCCACGGACTAGCGGGAGGGCAAGGGGATACGCAGTATTTT	CASSHGLAGGQGDTQYF
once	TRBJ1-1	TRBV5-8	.	TGTGCCAGCAGCATACCGGGACAAATGAACACTGAAGCTTTCTTT	CASSIPGQMNTEAFF
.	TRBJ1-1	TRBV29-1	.	TGCAGCGAAAAACGGGGGGCAAGTTCTGAAGCTTTCTTT	CSEKRGASSEAFF
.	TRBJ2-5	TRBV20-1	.	TGCAGTGCTAGTAGGGGGGGGGATACGATGGAGACCCAGTACTTC	CSASRGGDTMETQYF
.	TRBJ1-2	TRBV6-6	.	TGTGCCAGCAGATTGGGACTGAATAACTATGGCTACACCTTC	CASRLGLNNYGYTF
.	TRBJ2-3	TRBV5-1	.	TGCGCCAGCAGCTTGGACCTCCGACAACCCACAGATACGCAGTATTTT	CASSLDLRQPTDTQYF
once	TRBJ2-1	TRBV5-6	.	TGTGCCAGCAGCATGGCAGGTCCCCTTGGGAATGAGCAGTTCTTC	CASSMAGPLGNEQFF
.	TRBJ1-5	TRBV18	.	TGTGCCAGCTCCCCGGGAACTGAGCCCCAGCATTTT	CASSPGTEPQHF
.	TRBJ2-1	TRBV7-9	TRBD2	TGTGCCAGCAGCTTAGCGAGGGACTACTACAATGAGCAGTTCTTC	CASSLARDYYNEQFF
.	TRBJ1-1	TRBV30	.	TGTGCCTATCAGGGGTACACTGAAGCTTTCTTT	CAYQGYTEAFF
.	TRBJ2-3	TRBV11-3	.	TGTGCCAGCAGCCCCTTCGGGGTAGCAGATACGCAGTATTTT	CASSPFGVADTQYF
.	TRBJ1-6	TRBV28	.	TGTGCCAGCACCCCGAGTAATTCACCCCTCCACTTT	CASTPSNSPLHF
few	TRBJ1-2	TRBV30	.	TGTGCCTGGAGTGGTCAGGATGGCTACACCTTC	CAWSGQDGYTF
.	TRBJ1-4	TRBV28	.	TGTGCCAGCAGTATTACAGGTCATACTCGGGAAAAACTGTTTTTT	CASSITGHTREKLFF
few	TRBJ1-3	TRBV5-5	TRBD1	TGTGCCAGCAGCTTGGTGGTGACAGGGGGCCAGTACACCATATATTTT	CASSLVVTGGQYTIYF
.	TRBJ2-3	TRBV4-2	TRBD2	TGTGCCAGCAGCCAGGGGGGGACTAGCGGGAGTACAGATACGCAGTATTTT	CASSQGGTSGSTDTQYF
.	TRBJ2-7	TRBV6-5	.	TGTGCCACGACAGGCCCCTACGAGCAGTACTTC	CATTGPYEQYF
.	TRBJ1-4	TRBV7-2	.	TGTGCCAGCAGCTTAGTCCATAATGAAAAACTGTTTTTT	CASSLVHNEKLFF
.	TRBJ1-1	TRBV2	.	TGTGCCAGCAGTAAACGAACAGGGAGTGTGAACACTGAAGCTTTCTTT	CASSKRTGSVNTEAFF
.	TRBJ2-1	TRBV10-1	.	TGCGCCAGCAGTGTTTCTAAAAGCTCCTACAATGAGCAGTTCTTC	CASSVSKSSYNEQFF
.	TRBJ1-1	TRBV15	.	TGTGCCACCAGCAGAGATCTCGGGGAAACTGAAGCTTTCTTT	CATSRDLGETEAFF
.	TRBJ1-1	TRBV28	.	TGTGCCAGCAGTTTAGGACAGAACACTGAAGCTTTCTTT	CASSLGQNTEAFF